The clone carrying this T cell receptor beta chain was seen ten or more times. The data are from a study of spatial heterogeneity in lung cancer. Study summary: Detection consistently yielded more beta chains than alpha chains.

Time point of the sample: sample taken at primary tumor resection. Researchers sequenced whole RNA taken from tumor, nontumor lung or frozen PBMC without sorting. The donors comprised about 74 untreated early-stage non-small cell lung cancer patients. TCR cDNA molecules were tagged individually, and each one carried a unique molecular identifier. TCRdb reanalysed the 5' RACE reads using MiXCR and keeps one entry per CDR3 protein. The table lists some 28,000 distinct CDR3 sequences, approximately 8.4% of them singletons. The specimen comprised PBMCs, sampled at surgery. This TCR was recovered from a female donor with early-stage non-small cell lung cancer.

The CDR3 loop is CASSPRGLAYEQYF. DNA of the CDR3: TGTGCCAGCAGTCCCCGCGGGCTAGCCTACGAGCAGTACTTC. The V and J genes are TRBV14 and TRBJ2-7, with a tentative D call TRBD2 (5 bases). The CDR3 contains 14 residues. CDR1 and CDR2 from the germline V gene are SGHDN and FVKESK. Trimming took off 6 bases at V and 2 bases at J, with 14 bases between the two ends.